This T cell receptor beta chain derives from a study of neoadjuvant nivolumab and ipilimumab in lung cancer. The study, taken as a whole, reports: Only two of four nivolumab-treated tumors gained richness and clonality by surgery.

The method was immunoSEQ multiplex PCR; TCRdb's version includes in-frame clones alone and lacks a portion of them. Of over 7,000 clones in the sample, approximately 87% were seen once. The V segment lost 0 bases and the J segment 4 bases; nucleotides outside the gene matches: 4. CDR3 length equals 16 residues. The germline V gene encodes CDR1 SGHDT and CDR2 YYEEEE. Details on this clone: Its antigen is undetermined.

This sample comprised tumor tissue, obtained after neoadjuvant nivolumab, alone or with ipilimumab, at or shortly before surgery. The receptor was isolated from an adult with non-small cell lung cancer. The rearrangement joins TRBV5-6 to TRBJ2-1; 10 nucleotides agree with TRBD2. Here the CDR3 DNA reads TGTGCCAGCAGCTTGGGACTAGCGGGTGATTACAATGAGCAGTTCTTC. Its protein is CASSLGLAGDYNEQFF.